This T cell receptor beta chain was found in a study of T cell responses to AZD1222 COVID-19 vaccine. Findings and limits, study-wide: Among the donors, most were white British and more were female, and clonal diversity was possibly underestimated. Nearly half of the spike-specific TCRs reportedly recognize variant regions that carry no mutations. Every sample of the repertoires postdated the peak T cell response.

This clone appeared once. Its specificity is unknown. The repertoire was sequenced with immunoSEQ multiplex PCR; TCRdb's copy has only in-frame clones and lacks some. The sample includes roughly 200,000 clones, about nine tenths of them seen just once. Deletions cut 1 base from V and 0 bases from J, with 10 bases between. Germline V CDR1 and CDR2: KGHSH, LQKENI. The CDR3 has 15 residues. The sequence was collected from an adult who received the AZD1222 COVID-19 vaccine. The starting material was peripheral blood, obtained 28 days after the second AZD1222 dose. J is TRBJ2-7 and V is TRBV18; D unresolved. CDR3 sequence reads: CASSPRVRNSYEQYF. The CDR3 DNA is TGTGCCAGCTCACCACGGGTCAGGAACTCCTACGAGCAGTACTTC.